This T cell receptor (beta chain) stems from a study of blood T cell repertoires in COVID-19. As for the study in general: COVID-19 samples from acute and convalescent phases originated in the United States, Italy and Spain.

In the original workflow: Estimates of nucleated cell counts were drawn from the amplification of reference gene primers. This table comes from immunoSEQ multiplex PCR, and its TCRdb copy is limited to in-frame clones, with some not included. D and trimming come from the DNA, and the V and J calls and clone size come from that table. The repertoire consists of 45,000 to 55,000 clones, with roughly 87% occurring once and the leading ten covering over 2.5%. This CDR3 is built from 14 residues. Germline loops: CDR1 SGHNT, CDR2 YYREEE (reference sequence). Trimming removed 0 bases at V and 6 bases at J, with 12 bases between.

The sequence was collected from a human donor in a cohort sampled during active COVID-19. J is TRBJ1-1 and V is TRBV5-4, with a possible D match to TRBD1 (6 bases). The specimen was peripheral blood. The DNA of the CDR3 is TGTGCCAGCAGCTTGGTGACAGGATCGGCTGAAGCTTTCTTT. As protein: CASSLVTGSAEAFF.